The 5 T cell receptor beta chains below were found in one sample sequenced in a study of T cell clonality in common variable immunodeficiency. Sequencing was performed with immunoSEQ multiplex PCR; in TCRdb, only in-frame clones are kept and a portion is missing. This sample carries under 50,000 clones, none of them present only once. The material sequenced was peripheral blood mononuclear cells. The receptor source for this set is a person aged 18 to 70 in good health.

This clone was detected a few times. The read terminates 3 residues ahead of where the CDR3 ends, so the germline J gene completes it. The chain uses TRBV6-2 or TRBV6-3 and TRBJ1-2, with D tentatively TRBD1 (6 bases). The CDR3 is 13 amino acids. Germline CDR1 MNHEY, CDR2 SVGEGT. The CDR3 region is CASSPGHSYDYTF. The covered CDR3 bases are TGTGCCAGCAGTCCGGGACACTCCTACGAC.

This clone was recorded at least ten times. The observed sequence ends 3 residues before the CDR3 terminus, with the missing tail filled in from the germline J gene. J is TRBJ1-1 and V is TRBV5-5; 10 bases map to TRBD1. The CDR3 runs 14 residues. From germline, CDR1 is SGHKS and CDR2 YYEKEE (reference sequence). The CDR3 bases that were read are TGTGCCAGCAGCTTGGGGACAGGGGGTTTACAA. It codes for CASSLGTGGLQ. In full, the CDR3 reads CASSLGTGGLQAFF. The whole variable domain, filled in from reference TRBV5-5 and TRBJ1-1, reads DAGVTQSPTHLIKTRGQQVTLRCSPISGHKSVSWYQQVLGQGPQFIFQYYEKEERGRGNFPDRFSARQFPNYSSELNVNALLLGDSALYLCASSLGTGGLQAFFGQGTRLTVV.

This clone was observed many times. The read falls 3 residues short of the CDR3 end, and the missing part is taken from the germline J gene. This rearrangement joins TRBV7-2 to TRBJ2-1; no reliable D call. Germline loops: CDR1 SGHTA, CDR2 FQGNSA. The CDR3 loop spans 15 amino acids. Trimming stripped 2 bases from V and 5 bases from J, with 13 bases between. The DNA read from the CDR3 is TGTGCCAGCAGCTTAAACAGCCAAACCCACAATGAG. This translates into CASSLNSQTHNE. The whole CDR3 sequence is CASSLNSQTHNEQFF.

Note on this clone: The read falls 3 residues short of the CDR3 end, and the missing part is taken from the germline J gene. The chain links TRBV7-3 to TRBJ2-4, with 7 bases matching TRBD1. V lost 1 base to trimming and J lost 5 bases; unmatched junction nucleotides: 20. Germline V lookup: CDR1 SGHTA, CDR2 FQGTGA. The CDR3 runs to 20 residues. This CDR3 is CASSLKLGDSLDSSQNIQYF. Partial CDR3 DNA: TGTGCCAGCAGCTTAAAGTTGGGGGACAGTCTAGATTCTAGCCAAAACATT. Full variable domain (outside the CDR3, taken from reference TRBV7-3 and TRBJ2-4): GAGVSQTPSNKVTEKGKYVELRCDPISGHTALYWYRQSLGQGPEFLIYFQGTGAADDSGLPNDRFFAVRPEGSVSTLKIQRTERGDSAVYLCASSLKLGDSLDSSQNIQYFGAGTRLSVL.

At least ten counts were recorded for this clone. The read ends 3 residues shy of where the CDR3 ends; the end is completed using the germline J gene. The chain is built from TRBV19 and TRBJ2-1; tentatively, D is TRBD2 (6 bases). Trimming took 0 bases from V and 6 from J, leaving 12 bases between them. The CDR3 has 15 residues. Germline loops: CDR1 LNHDA, CDR2 SQIVND (reference sequence). Incomplete CDR3 DNA: TGTGCCAGTAGTATAGATGGGCTGCGGGGCAATGAG. As protein: CASSIDGLRGNE. The CDR3, in full, reads CASSIDGLRGNEQFF.